The rows below give T cell receptor beta chains drawn from one sample of a study of CD8+ T cells in alopecia areata. The method was immunoSEQ multiplex PCR; TCRdb's version includes in-frame clones alone and lacks a portion of them. The sample shows 150,000 to 200,000 clones, 50% to 75% of them seen only once. This sample comprised CD4+ T cells sorted from blood, obtained at approximately week 60, from a patient treated with tofacitinib. The receptors were sampled from a human donor with alopecia areata. The CDR3 runs from the conserved cysteine through the conserved F or W. A D gene is named only where the DNA matches it firmly. For some rows the clone size is stated as once, few or many, or as a class when expanded; others skip it.

D,size,V,J,CDR3,DNA
.,.,TRBV7-2,TRBJ1-4,CATQAYTGEKLFF,TGTGCCACCCAAGCTTACACAGGAGAAAAACTGTTTTTT
.,.,TRBV18,TRBJ1-1,CASSLGTAGDTEAFF,TGTGCCAGCTCACTCGGGACCGCCGGGGACACTGAAGCTTTCTTT
TRBD1,.,TRBV7-2,TRBJ2-1,CASSQRPGQGWLDEQFF,TGTGCCAGCAGCCAAAGACCGGGACAGGGGTGGTTAGATGAGCAGTTCTTC
.,.,TRBV30,TRBJ2-7,CAWSVGGYEQYF,TGTGCCTGGAGTGTAGGGGGTTACGAGCAGTACTTC
.,.,TRBV5-1,TRBJ2-7,CASSLESFPSPAHEQYF,TGCGCCAGCAGCTTGGAATCCTTCCCCTCACCAGCCCACGAGCAGTACTTC
TRBD2,few,TRBV29-1,TRBJ2-5,CSVPSHRQGLATQYF,TGCAGCGTTCCCTCTCACCGACAGGGACTAGCAACCCAGTACTTC
.,.,TRBV15,TRBJ1-2,CATSRDFADVANYGYTF,TGTGCCACCAGCAGAGATTTCGCGGACGTCGCTAACTATGGCTACACCTTC
TRBD1,.,TRBV6-5,TRBJ2-2,CASSYSGQGKSGELFF,TGTGCCAGCAGTTACTCTGGACAGGGAAAATCCGGGGAGCTGTTTTTT
TRBD1,.,TRBV6-6,TRBJ2-7,CASSYSLAGTGGEQYF,TGTGCCAGCAGTTACTCCCTCGCAGGGACAGGAGGCGAGCAGTACTTC
.,.,TRBV19,TRBJ1-1,CASSIGQTEAFF,TGTGCCAGTAGTATCGGACAGACTGAAGCTTTCTTT
.,few,TRBV6-1,TRBJ2-7,CASSERRLGAPGYEQYF,TGTGCCAGCAGTGAACGTCGATTGGGGGCCCCAGGGTACGAGCAGTACTTC
.,few,TRBV18,TRBJ1-2,CASSPGNYGYTF,TGTGCCAGCTCACCAGGGAACTATGGCTACACCTTC
.,.,TRBV30,TRBJ2-2,CAWSVGGGVNTGELFF,TGTGCCTGGAGTGTAGGCGGGGGCGTGAACACCGGGGAGCTGTTTTTT
TRBD2,.,TRBV25-1,TRBJ2-5,CASTAGAPREQYF,TGTGCCAGCACAGCGGGGGCGCCACGGGAGCAGTACTTC
.,few,TRBV29-1,TRBJ2-7,CSVEDVAGKSGEQYF,TGCAGCGTTGAAGATGTAGCAGGGAAGTCGGGGGAGCAGTACTTC
.,.,TRBV7-9,TRBJ2-7,CASSLGLGADEQYF,TGTGCCAGCAGCTTAGGATTGGGGGCCGACGAGCAGTACTTC
.,few,TRBV19,TRBJ1-4,CASTQRDEKLFF,TGTGCCAGTACCCAGCGGGATGAAAAACTGTTTTTT
.,.,TRBV5-1,TRBJ2-2,CASSGRGTANTGELFF,TGCGCCAGCAGCGGGCGCGGGACAGCAAACACCGGGGAGCTGTTTTTT
.,.,TRBV5-6,TRBJ2-7,CASSRMIYEQYF,TGTGCCAGCAGCCGGATGATCTACGAGCAGTACTTC
.,.,TRBV29-1,TRBJ2-2,CSVGDTNTGELFF,TGCAGCGTTGGTGACACGAACACCGGGGAGCTGTTTTTT
.,once,TRBV7-9,TRBJ2-2,CASTSGGVGTGELFF,TGTGCCAGCACCTCTGGCGGGGTTGGCACCGGGGAGCTGTTTTTT
.,.,TRBV4-1,TRBJ2-7,CASSGGGPYEQYF,TGCGCCAGCAGCGGTGGGGGGCCCTACGAGCAGTACTTC
.,.,TRBV4-1,TRBJ2-1,CASSLPGGGQFF,TGCGCCAGCAGCCTACCGGGTGGGGGGCAGTTCTTC
.,few,TRBV4-2,TRBJ2-5,CASSQERNFQETQYF,TGTGCCAGCAGCCAAGAACGGAACTTCCAAGAGACCCAGTACTTC
.,many,TRBV7-3,TRBJ1-4,CASSLSAGTNEKLFF,TGTGCCAGCAGCTTATCCGCAGGCACGAATGAAAAACTGTTTTTT
TRBD1,.,TRBV2,TRBJ2-1,CATSQGQGNNEQFF,TGTGCCACCTCCCAGGGACAGGGGAACAATGAGCAGTTCTTC
.,.,TRBV6-5,TRBJ2-5,CASSYSSGGETQYF,TGTGCCAGCAGTTATTCCTCTGGGGGGGAGACCCAGTACTTC
.,.,TRBV29-1,TRBJ1-2,CSVDSVGGYTF,TGCAGCGTCGATTCGGTGGGAGGCTACACCTTC
TRBD1,.,TRBV2,TRBJ2-1,CASPAGGQGDNEQFF,TGTGCCAGCCCCGCAGGGGGACAGGGCGATAATGAGCAGTTCTTC
.,.,TRBV10-3,TRBJ2-1,CAISPGRSNEQFF,TGTGCCATCAGCCCAGGGCGGTCCAATGAGCAGTTCTTC
.,.,TRBV5-6,TRBJ1-1,CASSLAGNTEAFF,TGTGCCAGCAGCTTGGCCGGGAACACTGAAGCTTTCTTT
.,.,TRBV11-3,TRBJ2-3,CASSVTRISDTQYF,TGTGCCAGCAGCGTAACCCGAATCAGTGATACGCAGTATTTT
.,.,TRBV6-6,TRBJ1-6,CASSPFDSSYNSPLHF,TGTGCCAGCAGTCCCTTCGACAGCTCCTATAATTCACCCCTCCACTTT
.,.,TRBV9,TRBJ1-5,CASSVEPDGARPQHF,TGTGCCAGCAGCGTAGAACCCGATGGGGCGCGGCCCCAGCATTTT
TRBD1,.,TRBV6-5,TRBJ1-5,CASSRTGSNQPQHF,TGTGCCAGCAGTCGGACAGGCAGCAATCAGCCCCAGCATTTT
TRBD1,.,TRBV5-1,TRBJ1-2,CASSLSQGAPYGYTF,TGCGCCAGCAGCTTGAGTCAGGGGGCACCCTATGGCTACACCTTC
.,few,TRBV7-2,TRBJ2-3,CASRGNGGLSSTDTQYF,TGTGCCAGCAGGGGAAACGGGGGACTTTCTAGCACAGATACGCAGTATTTT
TRBD1,many,TRBV6-6,TRBJ1-1,CASSKTGILNTEAFF,TGTGCCAGCAGTAAGACAGGGATTTTGAACACTGAAGCTTTCTTT
.,.,TRBV5-4,TRBJ1-6,CASSLEPHSPLHF,TGTGCCAGCAGCTTGGAACCACATTCACCCCTCCACTTT
TRBD1,few,TRBV29-1,TRBJ1-1,CSVRGQGNTEAFF,TGCAGCGTTCGCGGACAGGGGAACACTGAAGCTTTCTTT
.,few,TRBV15,TRBJ1-1,CAARPGRSGGTEAFF,TGTGCCGCACGGCCGGGGCGCAGCGGAGGTACTGAAGCTTTCTTT
TRBD1,.,TRBV4-2,TRBJ1-6,CASTQHQGQGTPLHF,TGTGCCAGCACCCAACACCAGGGACAGGGAACACCCCTCCACTTT
.,few,TRBV19,TRBJ1-2,CASSMRDHYGYTF,TGTGCCAGTAGTATGCGGGATCACTATGGCTACACCTTC
.,.,TRBV19,TRBJ2-2,CASSTGGTNTGELFF,TGTGCCAGTAGTACCGGGGGCACGAACACCGGGGAGCTGTTTTTT
TRBD1,.,TRBV5-1,TRBJ1-2,CASSFGQGYGYTF,TGCGCCAGCAGCTTTGGACAGGGTTATGGCTACACCTTC
TRBD2,few,TRBV13,TRBJ2-5,CASSTRAGGQETQYF,TGTGCCAGCAGCACCCGGGCGGGGGGCCAAGAGACCCAGTACTTC
.,few,TRBV29-1,TRBJ2-5,CSVAQETQYF,TGCAGCGTTGCCCAAGAGACCCAGTACTTC
.,few,TRBV30,TRBJ1-5,CAWSVQRNQPQHF,TGTGCCTGGAGTGTACAGAGAAATCAGCCCCAGCATTTT
.,once,TRBV6-5,TRBJ2-7,CASSSPVGVPAYEQYF,TGTGCCAGCAGTTCCCCCGTGGGGGTTCCGGCCTACGAGCAGTACTTC
.,.,TRBV28,TRBJ2-5,CASSSRDGETQYF,TGTGCCAGCAGTTCCAGGGATGGTGAGACCCAGTACTTC
TRBD2,.,TRBV23-1,TRBJ2-3,CASSPLWRGATDTQYF,TGCGCCAGCAGTCCCTTGTGGCGGGGGGCCACAGATACGCAGTATTTT
TRBD1,.,TRBV9,TRBJ1-2,CASSVHGTGTFGYTF,TGTGCCAGCAGCGTCCACGGGACAGGGACGTTTGGCTACACCTTC
.,.,TRBV30,TRBJ1-1,CAWSPRVNTEAFF,TGTGCCTGGAGTCCTAGGGTGAACACTGAAGCTTTCTTT
.,.,TRBV5-1,TRBJ2-6,CASSLVPGSGANVLTF,TGCGCCAGCAGCTTGGTTCCAGGCTCTGGGGCCAACGTCCTGACTTTC